This T cell receptor beta chain was captured by sequencing in a study of T cells after yellow fever vaccination. TCRdb reprocessed the 5' RACE reads via MiXCR and lists one record per CDR3 protein. The sample contains hundreds of thousands of distinct CDR3 sequences, 7.5% to 9% of which appear only once. Findings and caveats of the study: Contaminating bulk clonotypes could be abundant in FACS-sorted repertoires.

V lost 1 base and J lost 4, with 13 bases in between. The CDR3 runs 15 residues. Germline CDR1 reads SGHTA; CDR2 reads FQGNSA. This clonotype was recorded at least ten times. Its antigen is unknown. The J gene is TRBJ2-5, the V gene TRBV7-2; a weak D match, TRBD1 (5 bases). Sequencing was performed on PBMCs, taken on the day of the first yellow fever vaccination. This sequence was found in a man younger than 35 who received the YFV17D yellow fever vaccine. The CDR3 DNA follows: TGTGCCAGCAGCTTAGTCGCTGGGGCCGGAGAGACCCAGTACTTC. The encoded protein is CASSLVAGAGETQYF.